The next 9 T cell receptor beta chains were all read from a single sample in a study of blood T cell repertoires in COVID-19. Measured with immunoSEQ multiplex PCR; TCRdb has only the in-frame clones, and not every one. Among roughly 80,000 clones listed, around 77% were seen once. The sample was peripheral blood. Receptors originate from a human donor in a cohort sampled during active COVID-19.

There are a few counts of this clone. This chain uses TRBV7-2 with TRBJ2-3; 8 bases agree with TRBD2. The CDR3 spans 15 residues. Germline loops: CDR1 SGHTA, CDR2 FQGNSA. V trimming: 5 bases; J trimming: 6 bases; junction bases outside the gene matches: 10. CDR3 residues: CASSPLTGGADTQYF. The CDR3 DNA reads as TGTGCCAGCAGCCCTCTAACCGGGGGGGCCGATACGCAGTATTTT.

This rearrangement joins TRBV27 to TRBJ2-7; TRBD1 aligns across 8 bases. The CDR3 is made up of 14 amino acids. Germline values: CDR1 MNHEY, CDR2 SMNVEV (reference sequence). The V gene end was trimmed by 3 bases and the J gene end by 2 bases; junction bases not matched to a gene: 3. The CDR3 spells CASSFRQGTYEQYF. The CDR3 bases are TGTGCCAGCAGTTTTCGACAGGGGACCTACGAGCAGTACTTC.

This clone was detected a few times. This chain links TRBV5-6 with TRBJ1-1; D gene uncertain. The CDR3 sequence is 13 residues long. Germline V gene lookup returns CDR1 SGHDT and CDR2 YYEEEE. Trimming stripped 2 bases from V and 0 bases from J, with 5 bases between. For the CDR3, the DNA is TGTGCCAGCAGCTTTCGGGTGAACACTGAAGCTTTCTTT. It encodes CASSFRVNTEAFF.

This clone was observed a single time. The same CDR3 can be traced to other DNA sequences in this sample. CDR3 DNA sequence: TGTGCCAGCAATCCTTGGAGAACCTACGAGCAGTACTTC. It encodes CASNPWRTYEQYF. The rearrangement links TRBV5-5 to TRBJ2-7, with unresolved D. Trimming stripped 6 bases from V and 2 bases from J, with 12 bases between. The CDR3 has 13 residues. CDR1 is SGHKS and CDR2 is YYEKEE in the germline V gene (reference sequence).

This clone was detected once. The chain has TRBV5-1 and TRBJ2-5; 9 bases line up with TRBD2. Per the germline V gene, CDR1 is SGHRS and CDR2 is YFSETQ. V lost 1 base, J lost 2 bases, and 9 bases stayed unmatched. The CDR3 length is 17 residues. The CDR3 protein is CASSLSRLAAGQETQYF. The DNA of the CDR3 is TGCGCCAGCAGCTTGTCCCGACTAGCGGCGGGGCAAGAGACCCAGTACTTC.

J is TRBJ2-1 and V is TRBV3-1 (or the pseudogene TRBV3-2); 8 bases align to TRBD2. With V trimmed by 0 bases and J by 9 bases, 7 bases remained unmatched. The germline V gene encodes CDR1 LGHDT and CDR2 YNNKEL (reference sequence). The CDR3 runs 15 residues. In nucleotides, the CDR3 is TGTGCCAGCAGCCAAGATGAGCGGGGGTGGCGTGAGCAGTTCTTC. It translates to CASSQDERGWREQFF.

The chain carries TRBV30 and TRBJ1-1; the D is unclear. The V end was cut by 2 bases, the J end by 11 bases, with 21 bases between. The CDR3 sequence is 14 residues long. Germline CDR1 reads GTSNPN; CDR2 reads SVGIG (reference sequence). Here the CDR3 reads CAWSPGLIPDAAFF. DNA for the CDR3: TGTGCCTGGAGTCCCGGACTTATCCCAGATGCTGCTTTCTTT.

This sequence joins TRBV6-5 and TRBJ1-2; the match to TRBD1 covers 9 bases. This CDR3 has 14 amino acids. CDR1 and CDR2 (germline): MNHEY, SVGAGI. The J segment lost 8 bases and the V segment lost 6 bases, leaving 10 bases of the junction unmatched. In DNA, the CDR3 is TGTGCCAGCAGAAACCGGGACAGGGCGGGCGGCTACACCTTC. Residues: CASRNRDRAGGYTF.

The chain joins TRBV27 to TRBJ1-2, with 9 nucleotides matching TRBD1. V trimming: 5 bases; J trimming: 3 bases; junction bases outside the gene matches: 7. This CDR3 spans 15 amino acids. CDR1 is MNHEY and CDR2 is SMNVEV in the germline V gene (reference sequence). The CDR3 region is CASSRITGGHYGYTF. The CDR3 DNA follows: TGTGCCAGCAGTAGGATCACAGGGGGCCACTATGGCTACACCTTC.